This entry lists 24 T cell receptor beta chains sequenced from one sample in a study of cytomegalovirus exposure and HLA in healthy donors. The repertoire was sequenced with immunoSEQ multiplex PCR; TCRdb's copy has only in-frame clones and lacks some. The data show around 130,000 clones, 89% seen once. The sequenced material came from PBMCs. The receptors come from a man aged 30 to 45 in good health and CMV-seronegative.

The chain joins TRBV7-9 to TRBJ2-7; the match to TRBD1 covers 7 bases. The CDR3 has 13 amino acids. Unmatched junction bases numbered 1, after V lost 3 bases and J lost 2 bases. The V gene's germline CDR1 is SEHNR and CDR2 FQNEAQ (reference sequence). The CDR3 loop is CASSLTGTYEQYF. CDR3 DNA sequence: TGTGCCAGCAGCTTGACAGGGACCTACGAGCAGTACTTC.

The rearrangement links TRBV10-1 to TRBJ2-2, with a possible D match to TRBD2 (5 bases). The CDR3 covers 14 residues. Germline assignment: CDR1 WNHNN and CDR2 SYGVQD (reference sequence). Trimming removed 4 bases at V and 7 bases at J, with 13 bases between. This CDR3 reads CASSAQRVGGELFF. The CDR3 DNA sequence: TGCGCCAGCAGTGCTCAGAGGGTTGGCGGGGAGCTGTTTTTT.

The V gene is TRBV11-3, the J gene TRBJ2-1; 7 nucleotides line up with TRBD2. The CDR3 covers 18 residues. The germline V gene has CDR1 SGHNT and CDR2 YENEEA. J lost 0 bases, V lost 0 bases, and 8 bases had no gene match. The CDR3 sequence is CASSLDQGGTSSYNEQFF. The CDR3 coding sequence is TGTGCCAGCAGCTTAGATCAGGGAGGGACGAGCTCCTACAATGAGCAGTTCTTC.

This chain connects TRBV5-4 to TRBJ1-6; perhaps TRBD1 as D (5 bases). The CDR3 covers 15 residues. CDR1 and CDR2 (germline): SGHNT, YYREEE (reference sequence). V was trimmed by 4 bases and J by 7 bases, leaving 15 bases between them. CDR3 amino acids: CASSNTGGRNSPLHF. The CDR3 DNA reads TGTGCCAGCAGCAATACAGGAGGGCGAAATTCACCCCTCCACTTT.

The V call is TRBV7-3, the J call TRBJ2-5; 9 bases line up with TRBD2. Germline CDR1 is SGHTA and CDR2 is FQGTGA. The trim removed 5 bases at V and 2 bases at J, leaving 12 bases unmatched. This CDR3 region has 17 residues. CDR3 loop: CASSPRGLAGRQETQYF. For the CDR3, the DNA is TGTGCCAGCAGCCCGAGGGGTCTAGCGGGGAGGCAAGAGACCCAGTACTTC.

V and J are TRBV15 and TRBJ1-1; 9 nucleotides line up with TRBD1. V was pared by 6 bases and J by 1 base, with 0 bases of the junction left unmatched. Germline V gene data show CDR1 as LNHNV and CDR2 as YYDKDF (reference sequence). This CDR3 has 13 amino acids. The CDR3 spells CATRDRGNTEAFF. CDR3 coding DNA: TGTGCCACCAGGGACAGGGGGAACACTGAAGCTTTCTTT.

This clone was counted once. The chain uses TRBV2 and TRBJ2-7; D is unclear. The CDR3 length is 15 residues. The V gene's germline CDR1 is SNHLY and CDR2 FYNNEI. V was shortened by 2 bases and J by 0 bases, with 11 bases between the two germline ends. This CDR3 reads CASSESQVVSYEQYF. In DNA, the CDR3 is TGTGCCAGCAGTGAATCGCAGGTGGTCTCCTACGAGCAGTACTTC.

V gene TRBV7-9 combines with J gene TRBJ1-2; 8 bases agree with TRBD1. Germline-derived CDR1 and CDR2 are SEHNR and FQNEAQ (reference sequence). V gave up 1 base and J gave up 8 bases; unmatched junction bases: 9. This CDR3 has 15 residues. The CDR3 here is CASSLDIRTGNGYTF. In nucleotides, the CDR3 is TGTGCCAGCAGCTTAGATATTCGGACAGGGAACGGCTACACCTTC.

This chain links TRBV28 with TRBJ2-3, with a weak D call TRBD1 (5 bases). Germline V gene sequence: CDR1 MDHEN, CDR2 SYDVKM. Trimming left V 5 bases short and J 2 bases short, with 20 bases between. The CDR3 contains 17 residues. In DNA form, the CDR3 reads TGTGCCAGCAGTAACCCGGCGGCAGGGCCCCCCACAGATACGCAGTATTTT. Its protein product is CASSNPAAGPPTDTQYF.

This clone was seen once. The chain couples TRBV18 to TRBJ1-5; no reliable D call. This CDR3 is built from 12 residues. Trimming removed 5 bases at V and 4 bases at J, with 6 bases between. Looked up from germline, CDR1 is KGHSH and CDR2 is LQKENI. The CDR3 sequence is CASSEWNQPQHF. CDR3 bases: TGTGCCAGCTCAGAGTGGAATCAGCCCCAGCATTTT.

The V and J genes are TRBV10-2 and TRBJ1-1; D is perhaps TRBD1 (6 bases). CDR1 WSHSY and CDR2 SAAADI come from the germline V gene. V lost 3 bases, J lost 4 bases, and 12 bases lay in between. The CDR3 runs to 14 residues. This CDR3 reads CASSEGGWGTEAFF. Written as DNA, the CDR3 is TGCGCCAGCAGTGAAGGGGGTTGGGGCACTGAAGCTTTCTTT.

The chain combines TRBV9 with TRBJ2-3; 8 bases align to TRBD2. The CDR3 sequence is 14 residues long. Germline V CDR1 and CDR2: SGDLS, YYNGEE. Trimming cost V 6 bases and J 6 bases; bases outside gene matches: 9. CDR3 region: CASTPGGGQDTQYF. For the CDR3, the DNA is TGTGCCAGCACCCCCGGGGGGGGGCAGGATACGCAGTATTTT.

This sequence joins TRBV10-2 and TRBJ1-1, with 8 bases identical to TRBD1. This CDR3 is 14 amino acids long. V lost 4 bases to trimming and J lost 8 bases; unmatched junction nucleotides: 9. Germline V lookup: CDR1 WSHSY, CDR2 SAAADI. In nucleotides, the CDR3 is TGCGCCAGCAGTGCCTTCGGGACAGGTCAGGAAGCTTTCTTT. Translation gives CASSAFGTGQEAFF.

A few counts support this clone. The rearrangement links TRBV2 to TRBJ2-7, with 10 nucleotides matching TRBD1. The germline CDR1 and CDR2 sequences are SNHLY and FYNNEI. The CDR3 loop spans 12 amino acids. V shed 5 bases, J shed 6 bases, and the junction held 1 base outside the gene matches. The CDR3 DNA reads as TGTGCCAGCAGTAGGGACAGGGGCGAGCAGTACTTC. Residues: CASSRDRGEQYF.

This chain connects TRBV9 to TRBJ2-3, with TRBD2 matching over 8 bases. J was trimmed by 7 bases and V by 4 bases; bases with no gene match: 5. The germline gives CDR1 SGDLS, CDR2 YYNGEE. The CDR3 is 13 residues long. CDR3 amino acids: CASSPGTSYTQYF. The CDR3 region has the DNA TGTGCCAGCAGCCCTGGGACTAGTTATACGCAGTATTTT. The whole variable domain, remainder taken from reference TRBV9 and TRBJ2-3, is DSGVTQTPKHLITATGQRVTLRCSPRSGDLSVYWYQQSLDQGLQFLIQYYNGEERAKGNILERFSAQQFPDLHSELNLSSLELGDSALYFCASSPGTSYTQYFGPGTRLTVL.

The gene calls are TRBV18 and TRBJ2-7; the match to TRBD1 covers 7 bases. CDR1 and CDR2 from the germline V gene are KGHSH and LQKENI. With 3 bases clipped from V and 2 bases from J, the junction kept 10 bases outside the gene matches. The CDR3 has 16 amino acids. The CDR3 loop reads CASSPGHRGETYEQYF. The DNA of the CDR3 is TGTGCCAGCTCACCCGGTCACAGGGGCGAAACCTACGAGCAGTACTTC.

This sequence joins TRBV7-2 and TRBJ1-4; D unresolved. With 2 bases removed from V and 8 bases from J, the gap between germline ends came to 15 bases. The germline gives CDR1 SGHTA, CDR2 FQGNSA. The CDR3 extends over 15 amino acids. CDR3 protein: CASSLFSLASEKLFF. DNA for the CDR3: TGTGCCAGCAGCTTATTTTCTCTGGCCTCGGAAAAACTGTTTTTT.

CDR3 region: CASSPRRSSGGLNTQYF. CDR3 bases: TGTGCCAGCAGCCCGAGGAGGTCTAGCGGGGGCTTGAATACGCAGTATTTT. The chain recombines TRBV7-7 with TRBJ2-3; TRBD2 matches 10 bases. V lost 5 bases and J lost 7; bases outside the gene matches: 15. This CDR3 comprises 17 residues. CDR1 is SSHAT and CDR2 is FNYEAQ in the germline V gene (reference sequence).

The CDR3 loop is CASSAGTSGGLETQYF. DNA of the CDR3: TGTGCCAGCAGCGCGGGGACTAGCGGGGGTCTAGAGACCCAGTACTTC. J is TRBJ2-5 and V is TRBV7-3; 14 positions agree with TRBD2. CDR3 length equals 16 residues. The germline gives CDR1 SGHTA, CDR2 FQGTGA. The J segment lost 4 bases and the V segment lost 5 bases, leaving 6 bases of the junction unmatched.

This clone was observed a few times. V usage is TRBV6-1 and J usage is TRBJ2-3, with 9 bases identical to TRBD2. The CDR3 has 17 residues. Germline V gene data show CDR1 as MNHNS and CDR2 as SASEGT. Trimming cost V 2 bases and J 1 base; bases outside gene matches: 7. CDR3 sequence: CASSEIAAGGGTDTQYF. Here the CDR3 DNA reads TGTGCCAGCAGTGAAATTGCCGCGGGGGGGGGCACAGATACGCAGTATTTT.

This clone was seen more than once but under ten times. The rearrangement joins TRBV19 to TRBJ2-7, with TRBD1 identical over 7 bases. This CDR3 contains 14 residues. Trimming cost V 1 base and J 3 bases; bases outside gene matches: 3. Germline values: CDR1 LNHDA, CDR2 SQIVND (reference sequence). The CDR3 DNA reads TGTGCCAGTAGTATAGGACAGGGTCTCTACGAGCAGTACTTC. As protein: CASSIGQGLYEQYF.

The CDR3 sequence is CASSLVDRSSGNTIYF. In DNA, the CDR3 is TGTGCCAGCAGCTTAGTGGACAGGAGCTCTGGAAACACCATATATTTT. This chain joins TRBV7-8 and TRBJ1-3; 7 nucleotides match TRBD1. Germline CDR1 is SGHVS and CDR2 is FQNEAQ. The trim removed 1 base at V and 0 bases at J, leaving 3 bases unmatched. The CDR3 runs 16 residues.

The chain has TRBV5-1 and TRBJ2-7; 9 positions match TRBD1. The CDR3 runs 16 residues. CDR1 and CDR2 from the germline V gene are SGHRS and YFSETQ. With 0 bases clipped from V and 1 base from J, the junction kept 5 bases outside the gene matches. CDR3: CASSLGDRVRSYEQYF. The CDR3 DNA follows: TGCGCCAGCAGCTTGGGGGACAGGGTGAGGTCCTACGAGCAGTACTTC.

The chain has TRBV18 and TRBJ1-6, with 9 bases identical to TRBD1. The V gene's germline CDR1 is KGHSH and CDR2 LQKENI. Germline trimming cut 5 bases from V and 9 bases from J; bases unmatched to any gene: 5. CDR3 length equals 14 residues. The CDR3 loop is CASSGDRALSPLHF. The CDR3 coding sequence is TGTGCCAGCTCAGGGGACAGGGCCCTTTCACCCCTCCACTTT.